The 28 T cell receptor beta chains below come from one sample, sequenced in a study of T cells after yellow fever vaccination. TCRdb passed the 5' RACE reads through MiXCR, listing each CDR3 protein once. This table has some 550,000 distinct CDR3 sequences, 15% to 20% appearing once. The starting material was PBMCs, obtained 15 days after the yellow fever booster vaccination. The receptors shown here come from a man aged 25-40 years who received the YFV17D yellow fever vaccine.

The CDR3 region is CASSLMGLAGGGKGNEQFF. CDR3 nucleotides: TGTGCCAGCAGCTTAATGGGACTAGCGGGAGGGGGGAAAGGCAATGAGCAGTTCTTC. This chain uses TRBV7-6 with TRBJ2-1; 16 positions agree with TRBD2. The CDR3 spans 19 residues. The germline gives CDR1 SGHVS, CDR2 FNYEAQ. The J segment lost 6 bases and the V segment lost 2 bases, leaving 10 bases of the junction unmatched.

This clonotype was seen more than once but under ten times. V and J are TRBV10-3 and TRBJ2-5, with 11 bases fitting TRBD2. The V and J ends lost 2 bases and 4 bases, in that order; junction bases with no gene match: 15. In germline, CDR1 is ENHRY, CDR2 SYGVKD. CDR3 size: 19 residues. The CDR3 nucleotides are TGTGCCATCAGTGAGCCGATGGACCCTACTAGCGGGAGTCGAGAGACCCAGTACTTC. Protein product: CAISEPMDPTSGSRETQYF.

The V gene is TRBV7-2, the J gene TRBJ2-7; TRBD2 is a possible D gene (6 bases). The CDR3 has 14 amino acids. Trimming stripped 3 bases from V and 4 bases from J, with 13 bases between. Germline CDR1 reads SGHTA; CDR2 reads FQGNSA. The CDR3 region is CASSFDLGGYEQYF. As DNA, the CDR3 is TGTGCCAGCAGCTTCGACCTCGGGGGTTACGAGCAGTACTTC.

This clonotype was detected only a few times. V usage is TRBV2 and J usage is TRBJ2-1, with 12 nucleotides matching TRBD2. There are 14 residues in the CDR3. The V and J ends lost 6 bases and 13 bases, in that order; junction bases with no gene match: 10. Germline V lookup: CDR1 SNHLY, CDR2 FYNNEI. CDR3 in amino acids: CASRPGLAGGPQFF. CDR3 in DNA: TGTGCCAGCAGGCCCGGCCTAGCGGGAGGGCCCCAGTTCTTC.

V gene TRBV27 combines with J gene TRBJ2-2; 10 bases are a match to TRBD2. The CDR3 has 16 residues. Germline trimming cut 4 bases from V and 7 bases from J; bases unmatched to any gene: 9. Germline CDR1 is MNHEY and CDR2 is SMNVEV (reference sequence). This CDR3 is CASSYPGSGRFGELFF. The CDR3 DNA is TGTGCCAGCAGTTACCCGGGTAGCGGGAGGTTCGGGGAGCTGTTTTTT.

The rearrangement joins TRBV30 to TRBJ2-2; D possibly corresponds to TRBD2 (7 bases). Per germline, CDR1 GTSNPN and CDR2 SVGIG (reference sequence). Trimming removed 3 bases at V and 3 bases at J, with 20 bases between. The CDR3 extends over 17 amino acids. The CDR3 region has the DNA TGTGCCTGGAGACAGGGTTGGGGACTATCCTACACCGGGGAGCTGTTTTTT. Its translation is CAWRQGWGLSYTGELFF.

The V call is TRBV10-3, the J call TRBJ2-5; D unresolved. The germline V gene has CDR1 ENHRY and CDR2 SYGVKD. The germline V and J ends were trimmed by 6 bases and 0 bases, with 5 bases remaining between them. The CDR3 has 12 amino acids. The CDR3 DNA is TGTGCCATCAGCCCAGACCAAGAGACCCAGTACTTC. The encoded protein is CAISPDQETQYF.

This chain connects TRBV12-5 to TRBJ2-7; the match to TRBD1 covers 7 bases. V was pared by 4 bases and J by 1 base, with 4 bases of the junction left unmatched. The CDR3 is 14 residues long. Germline V gene lookup returns CDR1 LGHNT and CDR2 FRNRAP. The DNA of the CDR3 is TGTGCTAGTGGTTACGGACAGGCTTCCTACGAGCAGTACTTC. Its translation is CASGYGQASYEQYF.

This clonotype showed up just a few times. The V call is TRBV7-3, the J call TRBJ2-1; TRBD2 agrees at 8 bases. Germline CDR1 SGHTA, CDR2 FQGTGA. CDR3 size: 20 residues. With V trimmed by 3 bases and J by 4 bases, 20 bases remained unmatched. The DNA for the CDR3 is TGTGCCAGCAGCTTCCGGGGGCCTGGGGTTACTAGCGGAGCTTACAATGAGCAGTTCTTC. Its protein product is CASSFRGPGVTSGAYNEQFF. Based on the CDR3 plus reference TRBV7-3 and TRBJ2-1, the full variable domain is GAGVSQTPSNKVTEKGKYVELRCDPISGHTALYWYRQSLGQGPEFLIYFQGTGAADDSGLPNDRFFAVRPEGSVSTLKIQRTERGDSAVYLCASSFRGPGVTSGAYNEQFFGPGTRLTVL.

V is TRBV7-9 and J is TRBJ1-2; the D is unclear. There are 14 residues in the CDR3. V was trimmed by 5 bases and J by 6 bases, leaving 16 bases between them. In germline, CDR1 is SEHNR, CDR2 FQNEAQ (reference sequence). This CDR3 is CASSRAWDVNGYTF. The CDR3 nucleotides are TGTGCCAGCAGCCGGGCTTGGGATGTAAATGGCTACACCTTC.

The chain couples TRBV5-1 to TRBJ2-1; unclear D gene. CDR1 and CDR2 from the germline V gene are SGHRS and YFSETQ. The CDR3 extends over 14 amino acids. Trimming removed 0 bases at V and 6 bases at J, with 10 bases between. CDR3 sequence (DNA): TGCGCCAGCAGCTTGGGGCAGGTTCCCAATGAGCAGTTCTTC. The encoded protein is CASSLGQVPNEQFF.

The chain links TRBV28 to TRBJ2-5; maybe TRBD2 (6 bases). Trimming took 3 bases from V and 7 from J, leaving 18 bases between them. CDR1 is MDHEN, CDR2 SYDVKM, per germline. This CDR3 region has 15 residues. The CDR3 protein is CASSFQGGPTRTQYF. CDR3 sequence (DNA): TGTGCCAGCAGTTTTCAAGGCGGACCGACTAGGACCCAGTACTTC.

This chain connects TRBV20-1 to TRBJ1-3; possible D gene TRBD1, 5 bases. Trimming removed 4 bases at V and 2 bases at J, with 18 bases between. Germline V lookup: CDR1 DFQATT, CDR2 SNEGSKA (reference sequence). The CDR3 runs to 16 residues. This chain's CDR3 is CSAKYRDGIPGNTIYF. CDR3 sequence (DNA): TGCAGTGCTAAGTACCGGGACGGGATTCCTGGAAACACCATATATTTT.

This chain uses TRBV11-2 with TRBJ2-2; a possible D gene is TRBD1 (6 bases). The CDR3 is made up of 15 amino acids. The germline gives CDR1 SGHAT, CDR2 FQNNGV. V was trimmed by 6 bases and J by 3 bases, leaving 14 bases between them. DNA for the CDR3: TGTGCCAGCAGTCCTAGAGGGGGTTACACCGGGGAGCTGTTTTTT. Its translation is CASSPRGGYTGELFF.

The rearrangement links TRBV25-1 to TRBJ1-5; unclear D gene. CDR1 is MGHDK, CDR2 SYGVNS, per germline. V lost 2 bases to trimming and J lost 0 bases, with 5 bases between them. The CDR3 covers 14 residues. The CDR3: CASSEGFSNQPQHF. The CDR3, as DNA: TGTGCCAGCAGTGAAGGATTTAGCAATCAGCCCCAGCATTTT. The full variable domain, completed using reference TRBV25-1 and TRBJ1-5, is EADIYQTPRYLVIGTGKKITLECSQTMGHDKMYWYQQDPGMELHLIHYSYGVNSTEKGDLSSESTVSRIRTEHFPLTLESARPSHTSQYLCASSEGFSNQPQHFGDGTRLSIL.

This clonotype was detected only a few times. The chain uses TRBV12-3 or TRBV12-4 and TRBJ2-1; 8 bases fit TRBD2. V lost 3 bases to trimming and J lost 0 bases; unmatched junction nucleotides: 10. CDR3 length: 18 residues. CDR3 sequence: CASSLGDIGLASYNEQFF. DNA of the CDR3: TGTGCCAGCAGTTTGGGGGATATAGGACTAGCCTCCTACAATGAGCAGTTCTTC.

Only a few counts were recorded for this clonotype. This chain uses TRBV4-2 with TRBJ2-7; 8 bases align to TRBD2. V was pared by 4 bases and J by 3 bases, with 11 bases of the junction left unmatched. Looked up from germline, CDR1 is LGHNA and CDR2 is YNFKEQ. The CDR3 extends over 16 amino acids. The CDR3 is CASSPGRSGSSYEQYF. In DNA, the CDR3 is TGTGCCAGCAGCCCCGGGAGGAGCGGGAGTAGCTACGAGCAGTACTTC.

In its sample, this clonotype was seen a few times. The chain couples TRBV7-9 to TRBJ2-3; 10 nucleotides match TRBD2. Germline V CDR1 and CDR2: SEHNR, FQNEAQ (reference sequence). This CDR3 region has 15 residues. Germline trimming cut 5 bases from V and 1 base from J; bases unmatched to any gene: 3. The CDR3 reads CASSVTSGGTDTQYF. Written as DNA, the CDR3 is TGTGCCAGCAGCGTCACTAGCGGGGGCACAGATACGCAGTATTTT.

The V call is TRBV3-1, the J call TRBJ2-1; no reliable D call. Trimming shortened V by 3 bases and J by 0 bases, and 9 bases separated the two germline ends. CDR1 is LGHDT, CDR2 YNNKEL, per germline (reference sequence). This CDR3 comprises 15 residues. The CDR3 reads CASSHRPSSYNEQFF. DNA for the CDR3: TGTGCCAGCAGCCACAGACCGAGCTCCTACAATGAGCAGTTCTTC.

This clonotype was counted a few times. J is TRBJ2-7 and V is TRBV14; 9 bases fit TRBD2. The germline CDR1 and CDR2 sequences are SGHDN and FVKESK. With V trimmed by 3 bases and J by 6 bases, 3 bases remained unmatched. CDR3 size: 13 residues. Written as DNA, the CDR3 is TGTGCCAGCAGCCATGTTAGCGGGAGCGAGCAGTACTTC. Its protein is CASSHVSGSEQYF.

This clonotype was seen a few times. The chain employs TRBV7-2 and TRBJ2-3; D unresolved. The CDR3 has 15 amino acids. The ends were cut back, 4 bases at V and 1 base at J, with 12 bases in the middle. Germline values: CDR1 SGHTA, CDR2 FQGNSA. Here the CDR3 reads CASSSGLSRTDTQYF. CDR3 DNA sequence: TGTGCCAGCAGCTCCGGCCTGTCACGCACAGATACGCAGTATTTT.

This rearrangement joins TRBV5-1 to TRBJ2-1; D is unresolved. Deletions cut 2 bases from V and 9 bases from J, with 9 bases between. CDR1 SGHRS and CDR2 YFSETQ come from the germline V gene. There are 12 residues in the CDR3. CDR3 DNA sequence: TGCGCCAGCAGCTTTGACCTAATTGAGCAGTTCTTC. Protein: CASSFDLIEQFF.

In its sample, this clonotype was seen a few times. J is TRBJ1-1 and V is TRBV7-9; no reliable D call. V shed 1 base and J shed 7 bases, with 7 bases lying between them. The CDR3 contains 12 residues. CDR1 SEHNR and CDR2 FQNEAQ come from the germline V gene (reference sequence). The CDR3 DNA reads TGTGCCAGCAGCTTAGGAGTAGTTGAAGCTTTCTTT. It translates to CASSLGVVEAFF.

CDR3 in amino acids: CASSSSGTTSDTQYF. The CDR3 DNA follows: TGCGCCAGCAGCTCATCCGGGACTACCTCAGATACGCAGTATTTT. V is TRBV5-1 and J is TRBJ2-3; 7 nucleotides line up with TRBD2. CDR1 and CDR2 from the germline V gene are SGHRS and YFSETQ. After removal of 3 bases from V and 4 bases from J, the junction contained 8 bases not matched to a gene. CDR3 length equals 15 residues.

The J gene is TRBJ2-1, the V gene TRBV7-9; a possible D gene is TRBD1 (5 bases). The germline CDR1 and CDR2 sequences are SEHNR and FQNEAQ (reference sequence). V lost 6 bases and J 2 bases, leaving 11 bases between the germline ends. This CDR3 has 14 residues. DNA for the CDR3: TGTGCCAGCAGACCCTCAGGGACCTACAATGAGCAGTTCTTC. It is translated as CASRPSGTYNEQFF.

This clonotype was observed a few times. The chain recombines TRBV6-1 with TRBJ2-1, with D uncertain. The germline gives CDR1 MNHNS, CDR2 SASEGT. The CDR3 spans 15 residues. The ends were cut back, 4 bases at V and 2 bases at J, with 12 bases in the middle. CDR3 residues: CASSAFDPTYNEQFF. In nucleotides, the CDR3 is TGTGCCAGCAGTGCCTTCGACCCAACCTACAATGAGCAGTTCTTC.

This clonotype was seen only a few times. The chain joins TRBV20-1 to TRBJ2-3; D not certain. V was clipped by 4 bases and J by 8 bases, with 13 bases between them. In germline, CDR1 is DFQATT, CDR2 SNEGSKA (reference sequence). The CDR3 extends over 12 amino acids. CDR3 amino acids: CSAKTTRFTQYF. The CDR3 DNA reads TGCAGTGCTAAAACAACAAGGTTTACGCAGTATTTT.

V gene TRBV28 combines with J gene TRBJ2-7; 8 nucleotides agree with TRBD1. The CDR3 loop spans 12 amino acids. V was pared by 7 bases and J by 6 bases, with 5 bases of the junction left unmatched. Germline-derived CDR1 and CDR2 are MDHEN and SYDVKM. CDR3: CASTQGAGEQYF. CDR3 bases: TGTGCCAGCACGCAGGGGGCTGGCGAGCAGTACTTC.